A single sample is the source of the 29 T cell receptor beta chains below, sequenced in a study of cytomegalovirus exposure and HLA in healthy donors. The PCR was carried out with 60 Vbeta primers and 13 Jbeta primers. TCRdb's copy holds only in-frame clones and misses some; the assay was immunoSEQ multiplex PCR. Seen here are some 220,000 clones, about 85% observed once, and the top ten hold 0.2% to 0.3%. The sequenced material came from PBMCs. These receptors came from a girl aged 2 to 10 in good health and CMV-seronegative.

Only a few counts were recorded for this clone. The J gene is TRBJ1-4, the V gene TRBV19; TRBD1 agrees at 9 bases. The trim removed 5 bases at V and 7 bases at J, leaving 8 bases unmatched. The germline CDR1 and CDR2 sequences are LNHDA and SQIVND (reference sequence). The CDR3 is made up of 15 amino acids. The CDR3 spells CASSATGGGGEKLFF. CDR3 nucleotides: TGTGCCAGTAGTGCAACAGGGGGCGGTGGTGAAAAACTGTTTTTT.

V gene TRBV5-6 combines with J gene TRBJ1-5; no clear D. V dropped 1 base and J dropped 1 base, with 3 bases sitting between them. This CDR3 is built from 13 residues. CDR1 and CDR2 (germline): SGHDT, YYEEEE. The CDR3 coding sequence is TGTGCCAGCAGCTTGAGCAGCAATCAGCCCCAGCATTTT. Amino acid sequence: CASSLSSNQPQHF. Combining the CDR3 with reference TRBV5-6 and TRBJ1-5 gives the whole variable domain DAGVTQSPTHLIKTRGQQVTLRCSPKSGHDTVSWYQQALGQGPQFIFQYYEEEERQRGNFPDRFSGHQFPNYSSELNVNALLLGDSALYLCASSLSSNQPQHFGDGTRLSIL.

The chain has TRBV15 and TRBJ2-7; 8 nucleotides line up with TRBD2. Germline V CDR1 and CDR2: LNHNV, YYDKDF (reference sequence). This CDR3 has 15 amino acids. J gave up 6 bases and V 4 bases, and 11 bases lay outside the gene matches. The CDR3 region has the DNA TGTGCCACCAGCACAGCCTCCGGGGGGGTGGGCGAGCAGTACTTC. Protein product: CATSTASGGVGEQYF.

The V gene is TRBV18, the J gene TRBJ2-4; the match to TRBD1 covers 8 bases. V lost 6 bases to trimming and J lost 13 bases; unmatched junction nucleotides: 14. Germline CDR1 and CDR2: KGHSH and LQKENI. The CDR3 extends over 14 amino acids. DNA for the CDR3: TGTGCCAGCTCGGGACAGGTTCCCGACAGCACCCAGTACTTC. Translation gives CASSGQVPDSTQYF.

The V and J genes are TRBV6-6 and TRBJ2-4, with 7 bases lining up with TRBD1. J lost 6 bases, V lost 5 bases, and 4 bases had no gene match. This CDR3 is 13 amino acids long. Germline-derived CDR1 and CDR2 are MNHNY and SVGAGI (reference sequence). In nucleotides, the CDR3 is TGTGCCAGCAGTACCCCAGGGGGAAACATTCAGTACTTC. Its protein is CASSTPGGNIQYF.

This chain uses TRBV18 with TRBJ1-2, with a weak D call TRBD1 (6 bases). The CDR3 is 14 amino acids. V lost 5 bases, J lost 3 bases, and 13 bases lay in between. Germline V lookup: CDR1 KGHSH, CDR2 LQKENI. The CDR3 spells CASSIGQSDYGYTF. The CDR3 nucleotides are TGTGCCAGCTCAATTGGACAGTCCGACTATGGCTACACCTTC.

J is TRBJ2-2 and V is TRBV12-5; D possibly corresponds to TRBD2 (5 bases). Trimming took off 0 bases at V and 5 bases at J, with 13 bases between the two ends. This CDR3 has 16 amino acids. Germline loops: CDR1 LGHNT, CDR2 FRNRAP. The CDR3 bases are TGTGCTAGTGGTTTGGTACCGGCGGGCAAAACCGGGGAGCTGTTTTTT. It specifies CASGLVPAGKTGELFF.

The rearrangement joins TRBV2 to TRBJ2-1, with 7 bases that match TRBD2. Trimming removed 10 bases from V and 3 bases from J; junction bases left unmatched: 15. Germline CDR1 is SNHLY and CDR2 is FYNNEI. The CDR3 has 16 residues. The CDR3 reads CATELGGTLNYNEQFF. DNA of the CDR3: TGTGCCACCGAATTGGGGGGGACGTTGAACTACAATGAGCAGTTCTTC.

This chain uses TRBV7-9 with TRBJ1-1, with TRBD1 identical over 8 bases. Germline CDR1 reads SEHNR; CDR2 reads FQNEAQ (reference sequence). The CDR3 loop spans 13 amino acids. Losses at the gene ends were 5 bases for V and 4 bases for J; bases not matched to a gene: 3. The CDR3 nucleotides read TGTGCCAGCAGCGAACAGGGGGGCACTGAAGCTTTCTTT. Translated, it gives CASSEQGGTEAFF.

The chain joins TRBV30 to TRBJ1-5; D is unresolved. From germline, CDR1 is GTSNPN and CDR2 SVGIG (reference sequence). The V end was cut by 1 base, the J end by 2 bases, with 9 bases between. This CDR3 comprises 14 residues. CDR3 protein: CAWSAWEGNQPQHF. The CDR3, as DNA: TGTGCCTGGAGTGCCTGGGAGGGCAATCAGCCCCAGCATTTT.

This sequence joins TRBV19 and TRBJ1-6; D uncertain. The CDR3 contains 15 residues. Trimming removed 3 bases from V and 7 bases from J, with 13 bases in between. Per germline, CDR1 LNHDA and CDR2 SQIVND (reference sequence). The DNA of the CDR3 is TGTGCCAGTAGTATGTCCAGGAACCAAAATTCACCCCTCCACTTT. This codes for CASSMSRNQNSPLHF. Using reference TRBV19 and TRBJ1-6 for the parts outside the CDR3, the full variable domain is DGGITQSPKYLFRKEGQNVTLSCEQNLNHDAMYWYRQDPGQGLRLIYYSQIVNDFQKGDIAEGYSVSREKKESFPLTVTSAQKNPTAFYLCASSMSRNQNSPLHFGNGTRLTVT.

In this sample, this clone turned up a few times. The rearrangement links TRBV6-5 to TRBJ1-1; D possibly corresponds to TRBD1 (5 bases). The CDR3 is 14 amino acids. Trimming took off 7 bases at V and 0 bases at J, with 12 bases between the two ends. Germline loops: CDR1 MNHEY, CDR2 SVGAGI. CDR3 sequence reads: CASTRTPMNTEAFF. The CDR3 coding sequence is TGTGCCAGCACCCGGACACCTATGAACACTGAAGCTTTCTTT.

The chain has TRBV2 and TRBJ2-2; perhaps TRBD1 as D (6 bases). Germline V gene lookup returns CDR1 SNHLY and CDR2 FYNNEI. V lost 1 base to trimming and J lost 4 bases, with 16 bases between them. This CDR3 is 17 amino acids long. The CDR3 region is CASSEGPPTGLTGELFF. For the CDR3, the DNA is TGTGCCAGCAGTGAAGGGCCCCCGACAGGACTCACCGGGGAGCTGTTTTTT.

The rearrangement joins TRBV4-1 to TRBJ2-2; TRBD2 might be the D (6 bases). Looked up from germline, CDR1 is MGHRA and CDR2 is YSYEKL. The CDR3 is 17 residues long. V lost 5 bases and J 3 bases, leaving 19 bases between the germline ends. CDR3 sequence (DNA): TGCGCCAGCAGCTTTACCGGGACTCGCACTGACACCGGGGAGCTGTTTTTT. Its translation is CASSFTGTRTDTGELFF.

J is TRBJ1-5 and V is TRBV2; tentatively, D is TRBD1 (5 bases). The CDR3 has 15 amino acids. The V end was cut by 8 bases, the J end by 0 bases, with 14 bases between. Germline CDR1 reads SNHLY; CDR2 reads FYNNEI. The CDR3 sequence: CASRGSGVSNQPQHF. The CDR3 DNA reads as TGTGCCAGCCGCGGGTCGGGGGTTAGCAATCAGCCCCAGCATTTT. The full variable domain, rest sourced from reference TRBV2 and TRBJ1-5, is EPEVTQTPSHQVTQMGQEVILRCVPISNHLYFYWYRQILGQKVEFLVSFYNNEISEKSEIFDDQFSVERPDGSNFTLKIRSTKLEDSAMYFCASRGSGVSNQPQHFGDGTRLSIL.

V gene TRBV2 combines with J gene TRBJ2-3; D may be TRBD2 (6 bases). The germline gives CDR1 SNHLY, CDR2 FYNNEI. The CDR3 spans 13 residues. Trimming removed 8 bases from V and 6 bases from J, with 15 bases in between. The CDR3 protein is CASGGTSHDTQYF. Here the CDR3 DNA reads TGTGCCAGCGGTGGGACTTCCCACGATACGCAGTATTTT.

The V call is TRBV7-9, the J call TRBJ2-4, with 7 bases that match TRBD1. The V gene's germline CDR1 is SEHNR and CDR2 FQNEAQ (reference sequence). V lost 5 bases to trimming and J lost 9 bases; unmatched junction nucleotides: 7. This CDR3 has 13 amino acids. CDR3: CASSVGTVGIQYF. CDR3 coding DNA: TGTGCCAGCAGCGTCGGGACAGTTGGCATTCAGTACTTC. Full variable domain (remainder filled in from reference TRBV7-9 and TRBJ2-4): DTGVSQNPRHKITKRGQNVTFRCDPISEHNRLYWYRQTLGQGPEFLTYFQNEAQLEKSRLLSDRFSAERPKGSFSTLEIQRTEQGDSAMYLCASSVGTVGIQYFGAGTRLSVL.

The chain uses TRBV5-4 and TRBJ2-3, with 10 bases matching TRBD1. Per the germline V gene, CDR1 is SGHNT and CDR2 is YYREEE (reference sequence). The CDR3 loop spans 15 amino acids. The V and J ends lost 3 bases and 3 bases, in that order; junction bases with no gene match: 4. CDR3 sequence reads: CASSYLGQGTDTQYF. The CDR3 coding sequence is TGTGCCAGCAGCTATTTGGGACAGGGGACAGATACGCAGTATTTT. Drawing the rest from reference TRBV5-4 and TRBJ2-3, the complete variable domain is ETGVTQSPTHLIKTRGQQVTLRCSSQSGHNTVSWYQQALGQGPQFIFQYYREEENGRGNFPPRFSGLQFPNYSSELNVNALELDDSALYLCASSYLGQGTDTQYFGPGTRLTVL.

CDR3 amino acids: CSVGPQGLSSYNEQFF. DNA for the CDR3: TGCAGCGTTGGGCCACAGGGGCTGAGCTCCTACAATGAGCAGTTCTTC. The chain employs TRBV29-1 and TRBJ2-1; 7 bases fit TRBD1. CDR1 and CDR2 (germline): SQVTM, ANQGSEA. The CDR3 loop spans 16 amino acids. Losses at the gene ends were 4 bases for V and 0 bases for J; bases not matched to a gene: 9.

This chain links TRBV6-1 with TRBJ2-2; TRBD1 matches 10 bases. This CDR3 spans 15 amino acids. The V gene end was trimmed by 5 bases and the J gene end by 7 bases; junction bases not matched to a gene: 7. From germline, CDR1 is MNHNS and CDR2 SASEGT. The DNA of the CDR3 is TGTGCCAGCAGTCCAAAGACAGGGGGCATCGGGGAGCTGTTTTTT. This translates into CASSPKTGGIGELFF.

The sample holds a few counts of this clone. The rearrangement uses TRBV29-1 and TRBJ2-7, with D perhaps TRBD2 (6 bases). Trimming removed 6 bases from V and 0 bases from J, with 12 bases in between. This CDR3 is 13 amino acids long. Germline V gene data show CDR1 as SQVTM and CDR2 as ANQGSEA. The CDR3 coding sequence is TGCAGCGTCCTCCGGGGGAGCTCCTACGAGCAGTACTTC. It encodes CSVLRGSSYEQYF.

This clone is a singleton in its sample. The chain has TRBV6-5 and TRBJ2-5; TRBD2 might be the D (6 bases). Germline CDR1 and CDR2: MNHEY and SVGAGI. CDR3 length: 15 amino acids. The ends were cut back, 2 bases at V and 3 bases at J, with 13 bases in the middle. Here the CDR3 DNA reads TGTGCCAGCAGTTACCTGGCGGGGCCGGAAGAGACCCAGTACTTC. Its protein is CASSYLAGPEETQYF.

Comment on this clone: The sample holds other DNA sequences that translate to the same CDR3. The chain couples TRBV2 to TRBJ1-4, with 7 positions matching TRBD1. V dropped 0 bases and J dropped 8; count of bases not matched to a gene: 6. Germline V CDR1 and CDR2: SNHLY, FYNNEI. CDR3 size: 15 residues. CDR3 in amino acids: CASSEAIRGREKLFF. CDR3 DNA sequence: TGTGCCAGCAGTGAAGCGATCAGGGGGAGAGAAAAACTGTTTTTT.

The V gene is TRBV5-6, the J gene TRBJ1-3; perhaps TRBD1 as D (5 bases). V lost 0 bases to trimming and J lost 1 base, with 5 bases between them. The V gene's germline CDR1 is SGHDT and CDR2 YYEEEE. This CDR3 is built from 14 residues. In DNA form, the CDR3 reads TGTGCCAGCAGCTTGGCAGGGTCTGGAAACACCATATATTTT. Its translation is CASSLAGSGNTIYF.

This chain joins TRBV15 and TRBJ1-6, with D possibly being TRBD1 (6 bases). CDR1 is LNHNV and CDR2 is YYDKDF in the germline V gene (reference sequence). The CDR3 has 14 residues. The V end lost 0 bases, the J end lost 9 bases, and 9 bases lay between the germline ends. CDR3 protein: CATSRDLGGSPLHF. The CDR3 bases are TGTGCCACCAGCAGAGATCTAGGGGGTTCACCCCTCCACTTT.

The V and J genes are TRBV4-1 and TRBJ2-5; TRBD1 aligns across 12 bases. With the DNA end fitting TRBJ2-7 better, the J assignment may be wrong. CDR3 length equals 18 residues. CDR1 is MGHRA and CDR2 is YSYEKL in the germline V gene. The CDR3 region is CASSQGWDRGHSSYEQYF. The CDR3 DNA reads as TGCGCCAGCAGCCAGGGTTGGGACAGGGGGCATTCCTCCTACGAGCAGTACTTC.

J is TRBJ2-3 and V is TRBV13; tentatively, D is TRBD2 (6 bases). The germline CDR1 and CDR2 sequences are PRHDT and FYEKMQ (reference sequence). The CDR3 spans 16 residues. V was pared by 3 bases and J by 1 base, with 14 bases between. The CDR3 reads CASSFFGTGGTDTQYF. The CDR3 DNA sequence: TGTGCCAGCAGCTTTTTCGGGACTGGGGGCACAGATACGCAGTATTTT.

This clone has a single count. The gene calls are TRBV15 and TRBJ2-1, with 11 positions matching TRBD1. With V trimmed by 1 base and J by 7 bases, 3 bases remained unmatched. CDR3 length: 15 amino acids. CDR1 is LNHNV, CDR2 YYDKDF, per germline (reference sequence). CDR3 bases: TGTGCCACCAGCAGAGGGGACAGGGGGTTAAATGAGCAGTTCTTC. Residues: CATSRGDRGLNEQFF. The variable domain in full, with the rest retrieved from reference TRBV15 and TRBJ2-1, is DAMVIQNPRYQVTQFGKPVTLSCSQTLNHNVMYWYQQKSSQAPKLLFHYYDKDFNNEADTPDNFQSRRPNTSFCFLDIRSPGLGDTAMYLCATSRGDRGLNEQFFGPGTRLTVL.

This rearrangement joins TRBV5-1 to TRBJ2-7, with D perhaps matching TRBD1 (6 bases). Germline V gene sequence: CDR1 SGHRS, CDR2 YFSETQ. Trimming took 1 base from V and 2 from J, leaving 13 bases between them. CDR3 size: 15 residues. CDR3 DNA: TGCGCCAGCAGCTTGAGCTTCGACAGGACCTACGAGCAGTACTTC. Amino acids: CASSLSFDRTYEQYF. The entire variable domain, with the rest obtained from reference TRBV5-1 and TRBJ2-7, is as follows: KAGVTQTPRYLIKTRGQQVTLSCSPISGHRSVSWYQQTPGQGLQFLFEYFSETQRNKGNFPGRFSGRQFSNSRSEMNVSTLELGDSALYLCASSLSFDRTYEQYFGPGTRLTVT.